The clone carrying this T cell receptor (beta chain) was found many times. One entry per CDR3 protein, called by TCRdb with MiXCR from the 5' RACE reads. The sample includes more than 25,000 distinct CDR3 sequences, around 17% seen only once; the top ten take around 4.9%. V lost 5 bases and J lost 7; bases outside the gene matches: 6. This CDR3 spans 16 amino acids. Per the germline V gene, CDR1 is SNHLY and CDR2 is FYNNEI. These data come from a study of neurological immune-mediated disorders. Specified time point: technical triplicate 3. Source material: CD4+ T cells from blood. The chain couples TRBV2 to TRBJ2-1, with 15 bases fitting TRBD2. The clonotype was recovered from a female donor with HTLV-1-associated myelopathy (HAM/TSP). The CDR3 DNA is TGTGCCAGCAGTCCGGGACTAGCGGGAGGCCGAAATGAGCAGTTCTTC. It specifies CASSPGLAGGRNEQFF.